This T cell receptor (beta chain) was sequenced during a study of T cell responses to AZD1222 COVID-19 vaccine. General observations from the study: The donor cohort was predominantly white British with a female majority, and clonal diversity may have been underestimated. Repertoires in all cases were sampled only once the peak T cell response had passed. At baseline, just five to seven AZD1222 recipients tested seropositive.

The CDR3 length is 14 residues. Trimming took 3 bases from V and 3 from J; bases not matched to a gene: 3. Germline V gene sequence: CDR1 LNHNV, CDR2 YYDKDF (reference sequence). Clones were sequenced by immunoSEQ multiplex PCR, and TCRdb holds only the in-frame ones, with some missing. The sample contains about 42,000 clones, over 70% of which appear only once. A remark on this clone: Antigen specificity is unknown.

The rearrangement joins TRBV15 to TRBJ2-5; 8 bases are a match to TRBD2. Sequencing was performed on peripheral blood, taken 28 days after the second AZD1222 dose. The TCR was taken from an adult who received the AZD1222 COVID-19 vaccine. This chain's CDR3 is CATSSPRGEETQYF. CDR3 sequence (DNA): TGTGCCACCAGCAGCCCGCGGGGGGAAGAGACCCAGTACTTC. Combining the CDR3 with reference TRBV15 and TRBJ2-5 gives the whole variable domain DAMVIQNPRYQVTQFGKPVTLSCSQTLNHNVMYWYQQKSSQAPKLLFHYYDKDFNNEADTPDNFQSRRPNTSFCFLDIRSPGLGDTAMYLCATSSPRGEETQYFGPGTRLLVL.